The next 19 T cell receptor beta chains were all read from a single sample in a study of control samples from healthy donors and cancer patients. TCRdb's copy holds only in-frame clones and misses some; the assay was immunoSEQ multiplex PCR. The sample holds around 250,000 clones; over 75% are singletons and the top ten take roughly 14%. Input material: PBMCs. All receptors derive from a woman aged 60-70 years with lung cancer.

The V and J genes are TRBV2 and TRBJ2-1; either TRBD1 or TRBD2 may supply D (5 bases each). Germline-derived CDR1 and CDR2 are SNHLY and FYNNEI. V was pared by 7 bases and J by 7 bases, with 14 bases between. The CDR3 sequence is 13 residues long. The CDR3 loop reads CASKVGTPNEQFF. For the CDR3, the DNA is TGTGCCAGCAAGGTGGGGACCCCGAATGAGCAGTTCTTC.

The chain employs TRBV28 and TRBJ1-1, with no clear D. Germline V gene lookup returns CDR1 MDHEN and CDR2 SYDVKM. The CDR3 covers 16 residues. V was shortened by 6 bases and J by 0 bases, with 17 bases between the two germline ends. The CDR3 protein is CASSPIRYGLNTEAFF. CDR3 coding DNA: TGTGCCAGCAGCCCGATCCGGTACGGGCTGAACACTGAAGCTTTCTTT.

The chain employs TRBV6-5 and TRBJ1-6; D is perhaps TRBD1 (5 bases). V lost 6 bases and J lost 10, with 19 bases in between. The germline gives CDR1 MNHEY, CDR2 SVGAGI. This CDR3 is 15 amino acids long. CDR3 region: CASSSKTVMRSPLHF. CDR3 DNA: TGTGCCAGCAGCTCCAAGACAGTTATGAGGTCACCCCTCCACTTT.

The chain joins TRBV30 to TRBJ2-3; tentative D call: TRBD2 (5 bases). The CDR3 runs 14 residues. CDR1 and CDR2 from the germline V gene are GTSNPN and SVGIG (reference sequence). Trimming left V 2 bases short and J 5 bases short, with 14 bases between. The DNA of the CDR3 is TGTGCCTGGAGTCGCGGACTGGGTGAAGATACGCAGTATTTT. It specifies CAWSRGLGEDTQYF.

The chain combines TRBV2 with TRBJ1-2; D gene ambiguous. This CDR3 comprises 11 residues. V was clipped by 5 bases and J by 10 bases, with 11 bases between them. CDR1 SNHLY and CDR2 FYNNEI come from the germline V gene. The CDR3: CASSLRIFYTF. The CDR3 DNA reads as TGTGCCAGCAGTCTCCGGATCTTCTACACCTTC.

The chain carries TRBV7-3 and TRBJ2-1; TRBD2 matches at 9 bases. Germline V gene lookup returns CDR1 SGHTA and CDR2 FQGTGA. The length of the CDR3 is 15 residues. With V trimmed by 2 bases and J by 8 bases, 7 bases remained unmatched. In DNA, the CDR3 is TGTGCCAGCAGCTTAGTTAGCGGGAGTTTAGATGAGCAGTTCTTC. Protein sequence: CASSLVSGSLDEQFF.

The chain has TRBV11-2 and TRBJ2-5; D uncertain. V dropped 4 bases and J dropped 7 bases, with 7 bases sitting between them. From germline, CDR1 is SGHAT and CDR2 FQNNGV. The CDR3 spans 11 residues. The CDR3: CASSSTRTQYF. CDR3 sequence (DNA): TGTGCCAGCAGCTCAACCCGGACCCAGTACTTC.

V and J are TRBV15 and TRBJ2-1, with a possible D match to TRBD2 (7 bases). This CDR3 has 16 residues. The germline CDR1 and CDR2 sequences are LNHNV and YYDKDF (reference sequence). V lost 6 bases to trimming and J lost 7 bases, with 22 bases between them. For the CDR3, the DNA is TGTGCCACCAGTCCCCGGCTAGGGGGAGGGCCAAATGAGCAGTTCTTC. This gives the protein CATSPRLGGGPNEQFF.

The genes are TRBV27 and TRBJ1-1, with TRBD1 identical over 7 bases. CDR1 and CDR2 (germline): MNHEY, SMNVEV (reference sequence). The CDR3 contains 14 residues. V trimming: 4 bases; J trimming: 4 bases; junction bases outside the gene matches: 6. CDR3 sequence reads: CASSSDRLFTEAFF. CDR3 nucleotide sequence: TGTGCCAGCAGTTCGGACAGGCTCTTCACTGAAGCTTTCTTT.

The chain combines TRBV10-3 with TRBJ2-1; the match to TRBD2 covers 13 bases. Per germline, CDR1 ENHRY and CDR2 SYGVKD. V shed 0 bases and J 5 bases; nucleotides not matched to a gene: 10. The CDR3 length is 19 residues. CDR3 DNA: TGTGCCATCAGTGAGTCTCCCCTAACCGGGACTAGCGGGAACAATGAGCAGTTCTTC. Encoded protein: CAISESPLTGTSGNNEQFF.

The CDR3 region has the DNA TGTGCCAGCAGCTCGCAAGGCGGGGACACTGAAGCTTTCTTT. Translating it yields CASSSQGGDTEAFF. The chain links TRBV11-3 to TRBJ1-1; D unclear. This CDR3 region has 14 residues. In germline, CDR1 is SGHNT, CDR2 YENEEA. Trimming removed 4 bases at V and 3 bases at J, with 12 bases between. The full variable domain, rest sourced from reference TRBV11-3 and TRBJ1-1, is EAGVVQSPRYKIIEKKQPVAFWCNPISGHNTLYWYLQNLGQGPELLIRYENEEAVDDSQLPKDRFSAERLKGVDSTLKIQPAELGDSAVYLCASSSQGGDTEAFFGQGTRLTVV.

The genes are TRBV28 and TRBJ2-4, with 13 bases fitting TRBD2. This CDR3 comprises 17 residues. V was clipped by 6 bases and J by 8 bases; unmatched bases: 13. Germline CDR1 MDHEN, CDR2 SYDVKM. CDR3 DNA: TGTGCCAGCAGGCCCCCGGGACTAGCGGGAATCCAGGACATTCAGTACTTC. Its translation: CASRPPGLAGIQDIQYF.

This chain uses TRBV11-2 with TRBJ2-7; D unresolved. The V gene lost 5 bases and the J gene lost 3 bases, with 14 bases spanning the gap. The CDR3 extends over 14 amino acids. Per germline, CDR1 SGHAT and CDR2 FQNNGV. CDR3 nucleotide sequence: TGTGCCAGCAGCGCCAGCCGGTGGGACTACGAGCAGTACTTC. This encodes CASSASRWDYEQYF. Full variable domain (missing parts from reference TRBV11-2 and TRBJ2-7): EAGVAQSPRYKIIEKRQSVAFWCNPISGHATLYWYQQILGQGPKLLIQFQNNGVVDDSQLPKDRFSAERLKGVDSTLKIQPAKLEDSAVYLCASSASRWDYEQYFGPGTRLTVT.

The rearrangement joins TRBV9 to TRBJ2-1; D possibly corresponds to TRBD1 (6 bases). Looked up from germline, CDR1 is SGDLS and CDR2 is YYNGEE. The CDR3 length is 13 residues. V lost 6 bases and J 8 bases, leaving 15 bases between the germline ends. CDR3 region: CASTGAGGHEQFF. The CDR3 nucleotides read TGTGCCAGCACAGGGGCCGGAGGTCATGAGCAGTTCTTC.

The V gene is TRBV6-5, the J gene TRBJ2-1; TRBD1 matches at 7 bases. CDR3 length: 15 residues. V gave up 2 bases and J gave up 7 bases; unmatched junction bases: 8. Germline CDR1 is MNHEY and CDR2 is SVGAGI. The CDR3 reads CASSYEGGEWNEQFF. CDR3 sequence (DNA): TGTGCCAGCAGTTACGAAGGGGGCGAGTGGAATGAGCAGTTCTTC.

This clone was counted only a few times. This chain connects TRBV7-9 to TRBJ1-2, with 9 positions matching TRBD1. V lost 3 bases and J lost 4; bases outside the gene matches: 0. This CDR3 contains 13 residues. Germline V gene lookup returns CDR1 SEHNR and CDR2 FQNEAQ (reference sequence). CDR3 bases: TGTGCCAGCAGCTTGGGACAGGGCTATGGCTACACCTTC. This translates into CASSLGQGYGYTF.

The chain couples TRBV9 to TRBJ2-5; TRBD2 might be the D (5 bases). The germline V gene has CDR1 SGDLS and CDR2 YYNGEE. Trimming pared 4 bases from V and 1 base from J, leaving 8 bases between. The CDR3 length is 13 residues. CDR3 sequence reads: CASSPGVQETQYF. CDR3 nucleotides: TGTGCCAGCAGCCCCGGGGTCCAAGAGACCCAGTACTTC.

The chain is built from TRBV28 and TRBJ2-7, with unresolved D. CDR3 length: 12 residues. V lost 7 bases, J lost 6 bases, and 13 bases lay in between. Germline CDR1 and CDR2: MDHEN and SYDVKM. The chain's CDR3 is CASTTPASEQYF. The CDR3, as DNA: TGTGCCAGCACCACCCCCGCTTCCGAGCAGTACTTC.

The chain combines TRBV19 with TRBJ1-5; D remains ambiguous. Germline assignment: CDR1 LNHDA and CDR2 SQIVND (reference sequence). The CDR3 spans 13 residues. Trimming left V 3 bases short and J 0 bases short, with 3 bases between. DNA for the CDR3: TGTGCCAGTAGTATTGCTAGCAATCAGCCCCAGCATTTT. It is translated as CASSIASNQPQHF.